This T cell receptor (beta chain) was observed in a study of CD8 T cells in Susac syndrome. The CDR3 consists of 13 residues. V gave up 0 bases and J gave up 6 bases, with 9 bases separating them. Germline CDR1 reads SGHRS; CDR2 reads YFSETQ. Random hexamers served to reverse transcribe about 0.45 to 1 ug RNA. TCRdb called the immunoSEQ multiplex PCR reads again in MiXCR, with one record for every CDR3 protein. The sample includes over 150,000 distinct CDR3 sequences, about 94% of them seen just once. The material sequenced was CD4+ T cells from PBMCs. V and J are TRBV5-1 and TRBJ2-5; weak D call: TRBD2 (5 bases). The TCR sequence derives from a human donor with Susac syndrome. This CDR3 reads CASSLAEVKTQYF. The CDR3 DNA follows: TGCGCCAGCAGCTTGGCGGAGGTTAAGACCCAGTACTTC.